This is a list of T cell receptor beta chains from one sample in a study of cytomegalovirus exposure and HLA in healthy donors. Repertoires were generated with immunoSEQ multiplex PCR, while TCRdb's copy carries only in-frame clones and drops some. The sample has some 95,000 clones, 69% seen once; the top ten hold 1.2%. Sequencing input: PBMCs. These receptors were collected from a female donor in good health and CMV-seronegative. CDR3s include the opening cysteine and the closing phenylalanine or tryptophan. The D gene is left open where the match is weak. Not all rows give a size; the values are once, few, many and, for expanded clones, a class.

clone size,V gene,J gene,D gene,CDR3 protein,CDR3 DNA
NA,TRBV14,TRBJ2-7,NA,CASSQPSSYEQYF,TGTGCCAGCAGCCAACCGAGCTCCTACGAGCAGTACTTC
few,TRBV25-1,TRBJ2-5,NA,CASSPPRQDSQETQYF,TGTGCCAGCAGCCCCCCGCGACAGGACAGCCAAGAGACCCAGTACTTC
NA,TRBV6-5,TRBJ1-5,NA,CASSGGLENQPQHF,TGTGCCAGCAGTGGGGGGTTAGAGAATCAGCCCCAGCATTTT
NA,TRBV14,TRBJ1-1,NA,CASSQDFGGMNTEAFF,TGTGCCAGCAGCCAAGATTTCGGGGGAATGAACACTGAAGCTTTCTTT
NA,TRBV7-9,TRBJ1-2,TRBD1,CASSPGTGLNYGYTF,TGTGCCAGCAGCCCCGGGACAGGTCTTAACTATGGCTACACCTTC
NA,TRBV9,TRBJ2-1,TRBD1,CASSPRRTGNEQFF,TGTGCCAGCAGCCCCCGGAGGACAGGCAATGAGCAGTTCTTC
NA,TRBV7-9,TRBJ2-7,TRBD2,CASTLPGLGNYEQYF,TGTGCCAGCACCTTACCGGGACTAGGTAATTACGAGCAGTACTTC
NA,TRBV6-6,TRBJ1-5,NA,CASSYTLQPQHF,TGTGCCAGCAGTTACACTCTTCAGCCCCAGCATTTT
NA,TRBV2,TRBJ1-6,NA,CASAGTLNSPLHF,TGTGCCAGCGCCGGGACACTAAATTCACCCCTCCACTTT
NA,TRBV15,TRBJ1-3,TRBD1,CATSRGQGTGNTIYF,TGTGCCACCAGCAGGGGACAGGGCACCGGAAACACCATATATTTT
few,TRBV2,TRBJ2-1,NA,CASSEAGVGSYNEQFF,TGTGCCAGCAGCGAAGCCGGAGTCGGCTCCTACAATGAGCAGTTCTTC
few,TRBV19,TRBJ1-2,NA,CASSIEMFYGYTF,TGTGCCAGTAGTATCGAGATGTTCTATGGCTACACCTTC
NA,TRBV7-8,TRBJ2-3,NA,CASSLTGGGTDTQYF,TGTGCCAGCAGCTTAACAGGGGGGGGCACAGATACGCAGTATTTT
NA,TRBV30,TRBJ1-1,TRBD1,CAWTGGRMNTEAFF,TGTGCCTGGACAGGGGGCCGAATGAACACTGAAGCTTTCTTT
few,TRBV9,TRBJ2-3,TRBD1,CASSARTGGTDTQYF,TGTGCCAGCAGCGCCCGGACAGGGGGCACAGATACGCAGTATTTT
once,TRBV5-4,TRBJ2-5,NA,CASSLTEQETQYF,TGTGCCAGCAGCTTAACAGAACAAGAGACCCAGTACTTC
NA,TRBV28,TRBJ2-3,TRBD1,CASSLPGQGTDTQYF,TGTGCCAGCAGCCTTCCGGGACAGGGAACAGATACGCAGTATTTT
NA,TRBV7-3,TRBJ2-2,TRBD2,CASSLKGPGLGTGELFF,TGTGCCAGCAGCTTAAAGGGACCGGGACTAGGTACCGGGGAGCTGTTTTTT
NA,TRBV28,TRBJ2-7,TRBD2,CASSPGGLAGGSYEQYF,TGTGCCAGCAGTCCGGGGGGACTAGCGGGAGGCTCCTACGAGCAGTACTTC
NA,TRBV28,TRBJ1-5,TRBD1,CASSSLDRDNQPQHF,TGTGCCAGCAGTTCCCTGGACAGGGATAATCAGCCCCAGCATTTT